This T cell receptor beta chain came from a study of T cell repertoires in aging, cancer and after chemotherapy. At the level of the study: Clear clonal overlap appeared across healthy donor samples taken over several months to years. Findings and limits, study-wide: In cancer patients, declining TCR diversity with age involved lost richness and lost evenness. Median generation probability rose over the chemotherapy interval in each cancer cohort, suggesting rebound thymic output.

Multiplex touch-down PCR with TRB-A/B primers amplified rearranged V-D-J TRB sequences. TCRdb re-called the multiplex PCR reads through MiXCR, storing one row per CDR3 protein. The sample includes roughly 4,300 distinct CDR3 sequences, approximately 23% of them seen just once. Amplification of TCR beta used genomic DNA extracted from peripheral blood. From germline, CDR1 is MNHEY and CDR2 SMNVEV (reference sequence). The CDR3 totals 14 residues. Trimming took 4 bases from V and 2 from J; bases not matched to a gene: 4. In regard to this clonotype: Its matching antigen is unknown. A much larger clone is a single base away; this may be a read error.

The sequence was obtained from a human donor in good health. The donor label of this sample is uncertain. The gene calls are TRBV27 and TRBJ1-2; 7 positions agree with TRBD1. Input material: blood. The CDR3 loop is CASSYDRENYGYTF. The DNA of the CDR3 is TGTGCCAGCAGTTACGACAGGGAGAACTATGGCTACACCTTC.